The source of this T cell receptor beta chain is a study of chemoradiotherapy in HPV16-positive cancers. Study-level results: Better recurrence-free survival went with HPV-responsive T-cell expansion in HPV16-positive patients. The functional HPV-specific definition rests on just two HPV16-positive patients. Candidate HPV-specific clones and E7-related TCR motifs grew in tumor during treatment.

Germline V gene sequence: CDR1 LGHNA, CDR2 YSLEER. The CDR3 loop spans 16 amino acids. V was clipped by 0 bases and J by 5 bases, with 13 bases between them. Data came from immunoSEQ multiplex PCR; TCRdb stores just in-frame clones and leaves some out. The sample comprises some 3,100 clones, more than 85% of which are singletons, and nearly 4% rests with the top ten. Concerning this clone: Antigen: not known.

Samples were taken several times over chemoradiotherapy. The clonotype was recovered from a human donor with HPV-associated anogenital cancer. This sample comprised tumor tissue, obtained from a patient who underwent chemoradiotherapy. The chain joins TRBV4-3 to TRBJ1-4, with D tentatively TRBD1 (6 bases). The CDR3 coding sequence is TGCGCCAGCAGCCAAGATATTACAGGGTTCAATGAAAAACTGTTTTTT. This gives the protein CASSQDITGFNEKLFF.